The 2 T cell receptor beta chains reported below all come from one sample, sequenced in a study of blood T cell repertoires in COVID-19. Profiled with immunoSEQ multiplex PCR; TCRdb holds only in-frame clones, not every one. This table holds about 120,000 clones, about 91% found once. Sequenced: peripheral blood. The origin of the receptors is a middle-aged man with acute or convalescent COVID-19.

The CDR3: CASSFTRADRDTQYF. Here the CDR3 DNA reads TGTGCCAGCAGCTTCACCCGCGCAGACAGGGATACGCAGTATTTT. The genes are TRBV7-2 and TRBJ2-3; a weak D match, TRBD1 (6 bases). The CDR3 runs 15 residues. Trimming shortened V by 3 bases and J by 6 bases, and 16 bases separated the two germline ends. Germline-derived CDR1 and CDR2 are SGHTA and FQGNSA.

The gene calls are TRBV24-1 and TRBJ1-2, with D unclear. The CDR3 is made up of 13 amino acids. Trimming took 5 bases from V and 6 from J, leaving 12 bases between them. The germline CDR1 and CDR2 sequences are KGHDR and SFDVKD. DNA for the CDR3: TGTGCCACCAGTGCTAGTTCAAGGAATGGCTACACCTTC. Translating it yields CATSASSRNGYTF.